Below are 20 T cell receptor beta chains sequenced from a single sample in a study of T cell responses to AZD1222 COVID-19 vaccine. Clones were read by immunoSEQ multiplex PCR, and TCRdb kept only the in-frame ones, dropping some. The sample has about 180,000 clones; around nine tenths are singletons. The specimen comprised peripheral blood, sampled on day 0 of AZD1222 vaccination. The receptors here all came from an adult in good health.

The genes are TRBV5-4 and TRBJ2-3; D is unclear. Germline values: CDR1 SGHNT, CDR2 YYREEE (reference sequence). This CDR3 has 16 residues. The V and J ends lost 3 bases and 1 base respectively, with 15 bases between them. CDR3 region: CASSSALVVGTDTQYF. The CDR3 region has the DNA TGTGCCAGCAGCTCCGCCTTAGTGGTCGGCACAGATACGCAGTATTTT.

This clone was detected a few times. This chain links TRBV27 with TRBJ1-1, with D hard to call. This CDR3 has 16 residues. Germline V gives CDR1 MNHEY, CDR2 SMNVEV (reference sequence). V lost 0 bases to trimming and J lost 3 bases, with 14 bases between them. The CDR3: CASSLSDPLGDTEAFF. The CDR3 region has the DNA TGTGCCAGCAGTTTATCCGACCCCCTCGGGGACACTGAAGCTTTCTTT.

The chain joins TRBV19 to TRBJ1-5; D might be TRBD1 (6 bases). The CDR3 runs 16 residues. In germline, CDR1 is LNHDA, CDR2 SQIVND (reference sequence). V gave up 4 bases and J gave up 5 bases, with 18 bases separating them. CDR3 region: CASSTPYRAGDQPQHF. CDR3 nucleotides: TGTGCCAGTAGTACCCCCTACAGGGCAGGAGATCAGCCCCAGCATTTT.

The CDR3 nucleotides are TGTGCCAGCAGCGACACACACTCTGGGGCCAACGTCCTGACTTTC. It encodes CASSDTHSGANVLTF. This rearrangement joins TRBV6-4 to TRBJ2-6; D uncertain. V was clipped by 6 bases and J by 0 bases, with 9 bases between them. CDR3 length: 15 residues. Germline V gene lookup returns CDR1 MRHNA and CDR2 SNTAGT.

The genes are TRBV12-2 and TRBJ2-7. TRBV12-2 is deemed a pseudogene. There are 16 residues in the CDR3. The CDR3: CASRLPWPLCSYEQYF. The CDR3 DNA reads as TGTGCAAGTCGCTTACCGTGGCCTCTATGCTCCTACGAGCAGTACTTC.

The rearrangement uses TRBV7-9 and TRBJ1-6; D is undetermined. The length of the CDR3 is 14 residues. Germline V CDR1 and CDR2: SEHNR, FQNEAQ (reference sequence). V was cut by 3 bases and J by 5 bases, with 8 bases left in between. CDR3 sequence reads: CASSFRQDNSPLHF. CDR3 sequence (DNA): TGTGCCAGCAGCTTTCGTCAGGATAATTCACCCCTCCACTTT.

The chain recombines TRBV15 with TRBJ2-1; D is unresolved. Trimming shortened V by 0 bases and J by 11 bases, and 11 bases separated the two germline ends. CDR3 length: 13 residues. Germline CDR1 LNHNV, CDR2 YYDKDF (reference sequence). The CDR3 DNA follows: TGTGCCACCAGCAGAGAGGGCGGACCCAAGCAGTTCTTC. This translates into CATSREGGPKQFF.

This CDR3 is CASSSGVYEQYF. The CDR3 coding sequence is TGCGCCAGCAGCTCGGGGGTGTACGAGCAGTACTTC. The V gene is TRBV5-1, the J gene TRBJ2-7; tentative D call: TRBD2 (6 bases). The V end lost 3 bases, the J end lost 4 bases, and 8 bases lay between the germline ends. Germline V CDR1 and CDR2: SGHRS, YFSETQ. CDR3 length equals 12 residues.

The chain joins TRBV5-1 to TRBJ2-7, with TRBD1 identical over 7 bases. This CDR3 is built from 20 residues. CDR1 and CDR2 (germline): SGHRS, YFSETQ. Trimming took 4 bases from V and 7 from J; bases not matched to a gene: 29. CDR3 sequence (DNA): TGCGCCAGCAGCAGAGGGACAGCCCTCCCCAACCTAGAGATAAGACGAGAGCAGTACTTC. Its translation: CASSRGTALPNLEIRREQYF.

The V call is TRBV5-4, the J call TRBJ2-3, with 8 positions matching TRBD2. CDR3 length equals 14 residues. The V gene end was trimmed by 4 bases and the J gene end by 4 bases; junction bases not matched to a gene: 5. Germline-derived CDR1 and CDR2 are SGHNT and YYREEE (reference sequence). As DNA, the CDR3 is TGTGCCAGCAGCATTCCGGGACTAGCAGATACGCAGTATTTT. Translation gives CASSIPGLADTQYF.

The chain uses TRBV3-1 (or the pseudogene TRBV3-2) and TRBJ2-3; a possible D gene is TRBD2 (5 bases). Trimming removed 4 bases at V and 0 bases at J, with 14 bases between. The CDR3 length is 16 residues. CDR1 and CDR2 (germline): LGHDT, YNNKEL (reference sequence). CDR3 residues: CASSPLGAASTDTQYF. The CDR3 DNA follows: TGTGCCAGCAGCCCCCTTGGAGCGGCTAGCACAGATACGCAGTATTTT.

This clone has just one count. V usage is TRBV28 and J usage is TRBJ2-7; D is unresolved. The CDR3 sequence is 12 residues long. Per the germline V gene, CDR1 is MDHEN and CDR2 is SYDVKM. V lost 6 bases and J 7 bases, leaving 13 bases between the germline ends. The CDR3: CASSLGQREQYF. The CDR3 DNA reads as TGTGCCAGCAGCCTAGGGCAACGAGAGCAGTACTTC.

The J gene is TRBJ2-2, the V gene TRBV24-1; TRBD1 agrees at 9 bases. The CDR3 consists of 18 residues. V trimming: 3 bases; J trimming: 5 bases; junction bases outside the gene matches: 12. Germline V gene lookup returns CDR1 KGHDR and CDR2 SFDVKD. CDR3 nucleotides: TGTGCCACCAGTGATACCTCACCCGGGACAGGGAGGACCGGGGAGCTGTTTTTT. Encoded protein: CATSDTSPGTGRTGELFF.

The rearrangement uses TRBV2 and TRBJ2-7; TRBD1 or TRBD2 may be the D gene (5 bases each). V lost 3 bases, J lost 3 bases, and 15 bases lay in between. Germline V gene sequence: CDR1 SNHLY, CDR2 FYNNEI. There are 15 residues in the CDR3. CDR3 DNA: TGTGCCAGCAGTGATAAGGGGCGGGCCGACTACGAGCAGTACTTC. Translated: CASSDKGRADYEQYF.

The rearrangement uses TRBV2 and TRBJ1-5; no definite D call. V shed 7 bases and J shed 3 bases, with 10 bases lying between them. The germline CDR1 and CDR2 sequences are SNHLY and FYNNEI. The CDR3 consists of 13 residues. The CDR3 DNA sequence: TGTGCCAGCATGCGGCTCCTCAATCAGCCCCAGCATTTT. The encoded protein is CASMRLLNQPQHF.

This sequence joins TRBV27 and TRBJ2-7; perhaps D is TRBD1 or TRBD2 (6 bases each). Trimming left V 5 bases short and J 6 bases short, with 20 bases between. Germline-derived CDR1 and CDR2 are MNHEY and SMNVEV (reference sequence). The CDR3 covers 15 residues. The CDR3 nucleotides read TGTGCCAGCAGTCCGACCGTCGGGGGCGCGTTCGAGCAGTACTTC. It specifies CASSPTVGGAFEQYF.

This chain connects TRBV11-2 to TRBJ2-3; 8 bases align to TRBD2. V lost 2 bases to trimming and J lost 4 bases; unmatched junction nucleotides: 5. The CDR3 runs 15 residues. Looked up from germline, CDR1 is SGHAT and CDR2 is FQNNGV. The CDR3 coding sequence is TGTGCCAGCAGCTTACCGGGAGGGGGTCCAGATACGCAGTATTTT. Residues: CASSLPGGGPDTQYF.

The chain joins TRBV19 to TRBJ1-5; the match to TRBD1 covers 8 bases. The germline gives CDR1 LNHDA, CDR2 SQIVND (reference sequence). Trimming at V came to 5 bases and at J to 3 bases, leaving 6 bases not matched to a gene. CDR3 length equals 15 residues. DNA of the CDR3: TGTGCCAGTAGTCTGGGACAGGTGGACAATCAGCCCCAGCATTTT. Translating gives CASSLGQVDNQPQHF.

This clone appeared a single time. This chain connects TRBV10-3 to TRBJ1-4; maybe TRBD1 (5 bases). Trimming cost V 2 bases and J 4 bases, with 8 bases left between them. Per germline, CDR1 ENHRY and CDR2 SYGVKD. The CDR3 totals 14 residues. In DNA, the CDR3 is TGTGCCATCAGTGAGGACAGTCGTAATGAAAAACTGTTTTTT. Protein product: CAISEDSRNEKLFF.

This rearrangement joins TRBV6-5 to TRBJ1-5, with D possibly being TRBD1 (5 bases). The germline V and J ends were trimmed by 1 base and 1 base, with 11 bases remaining between them. The CDR3 covers 16 residues. Germline CDR1 MNHEY, CDR2 SVGAGI. The chain's CDR3 is CASSYFGAGSNQPQHF. CDR3 sequence (DNA): TGTGCCAGCAGTTACTTCGGGGCGGGCAGCAATCAGCCCCAGCATTTT.